This T cell receptor (beta chain) was observed in a study of blood T cell repertoires in COVID-19. Study as a whole: PBMCs, B-cell-depleted T cells, or T cells provided the cDNA or gDNA that made up the material.

CDR3 length equals 16 residues. Germline V gene lookup returns CDR1 SGHTA and CDR2 FQGNSA. V was clipped by 3 bases and J by 0 bases, with 12 bases between them. Sequenced by immunoSEQ multiplex PCR; TCRdb stores in-frame clones only, minus some. The table records about 120,000 clones, 85% to 90% of them present only once. This TCR was recovered from a man between 65 and 85 years old with active or convalescent COVID-19. The sequencing sample was made of peripheral blood. V usage is TRBV7-2 and J usage is TRBJ2-1, with TRBD2 as a possible D gene (6 bases). CDR3: CASSLVSGSSYNEQFF. In DNA, the CDR3 is TGTGCCAGCAGCTTGGTTAGCGGAAGCTCCTACAATGAGCAGTTCTTC.